This T cell receptor beta chain appears in the sequencing data of a study of blood T cell repertoires in COVID-19. The CDR3 runs 14 residues. Germline V gene sequence: CDR1 LNHDA, CDR2 SQIVND (reference sequence). Trimming stripped 2 bases from V and 0 bases from J, with 5 bases between. The authors' processing: From reference gene primer amplification, estimates of nucleated cell counts were derived. TCRdb's table, derived via immunoSEQ multiplex PCR, lists solely in-frame clones and lacks some. That table is the source of V, J and clone size, and D and trimming were worked out from the DNA. The repertoire includes some 180,000 clones, about four fifths of them detected once, and 6.9% sits in the top ten.

The sequence came from a man in his sixties with acute or convalescent COVID-19. Source material: peripheral blood. J is TRBJ1-5 and V is TRBV19; D uncertain. The CDR3 nucleotides read TGTGCCAGTAGTATACAGGATAGCAATCAGCCCCAGCATTTT. Its translation: CASSIQDSNQPQHF. Filled out from reference TRBV19 and TRBJ1-5, the complete variable domain reads DGGITQSPKYLFRKEGQNVTLSCEQNLNHDAMYWYRQDPGQGLRLIYYSQIVNDFQKGDIAEGYSVSREKKESFPLTVTSAQKNPTAFYLCASSIQDSNQPQHFGDGTRLSIL.